A single T cell receptor (beta chain) is shown here with its context. No antigen is known for it. Preparation of the TCRbeta library was carried out with unique molecular identifiers. Using its own MiXCR run on the PCR reads, TCRdb lists one record per CDR3 protein. The table records 500,000 to 750,000 distinct CDR3 sequences, more than 20% of them present only once. These data originate in a study of T-cell reconstitution after alpha-beta-depleted transplantation in children. Study results and caveats: Once a year had passed after transplant, T-cell counts and diversity came mostly from newly produced T cells.

Germline V gives CDR1 LGHDT, CDR2 YNNKEL (reference sequence). The CDR3 consists of 14 residues. Between the trimmed V and J ends, which lost 1 base and 11 bases, there was a span of 17 bases. The source was PBMCs, collected before TCRalphabeta/CD19-depleted stem cell transplant. This chain joins TRBV3-1 and TRBJ1-1; D not resolved. This sequence originates from a boy under two years old with Wiskott-Aldrich syndrome, due to receive a stem cell transplant. CDR3 in DNA: TGTGCCAGCAGCCAAGGAGTGGTTGGGGTTACTGCTTTCTTT. This sequence encodes CASSQGVVGVTAFF.